These 24 T cell receptor beta chains came from one sample sequenced in a study of cytomegalovirus exposure and HLA in healthy donors. Sequenced by immunoSEQ multiplex PCR; TCRdb stores in-frame clones only, minus some. The table records about 140,000 clones, roughly four fifths of them present only once. Sequenced material: PBMCs. Receptor source: a woman in her 30s in good health and CMV-seronegative.

The gene calls are TRBV4-1 and TRBJ1-5; TRBD1 might be the D (5 bases). Per germline, CDR1 MGHRA and CDR2 YSYEKL. The CDR3 has 16 residues. V lost 1 base and J 5 bases, leaving 15 bases between the germline ends. CDR3 in DNA: TGCGCCAGCAGCCAAGCCCAGGGCAGGCCAGATCAGCCCCAGCATTTT. It translates to CASSQAQGRPDQPQHF.

This rearrangement joins TRBV7-9 to TRBJ2-7, with 7 positions matching TRBD1. Per the germline V gene, CDR1 is SEHNR and CDR2 is FQNEAQ (reference sequence). J lost 4 bases, V lost 0 bases, and 3 bases had no gene match. CDR3 length: 14 amino acids. The chain's CDR3 is CASSLAGTDYEQYF. The CDR3 region has the DNA TGTGCCAGCAGCTTAGCCGGGACAGATTACGAGCAGTACTTC.

This chain links TRBV7-2 with TRBJ2-1; D remains unclear. Trimming removed 2 bases at V and 9 bases at J, with 11 bases between. Germline CDR1 and CDR2: SGHTA and FQGNSA. The CDR3 has 13 amino acids. The CDR3 region is CASSLRSRVEQFF. The CDR3 DNA reads TGTGCCAGCAGCTTACGGTCTAGAGTTGAGCAGTTCTTC.

This rearrangement joins TRBV7-8 to TRBJ1-2; D ambiguous. The CDR3 extends over 13 amino acids. With 1 base removed from V and 8 bases from J, the gap between germline ends came to 11 bases. CDR1 and CDR2 (germline): SGHVS, FQNEAQ. This CDR3 is CASSLVEGMGYTF. CDR3 nucleotides: TGTGCCAGCAGCTTAGTAGAGGGAATGGGCTACACCTTC.

The chain joins TRBV4-3 to TRBJ2-3; 10 bases fit TRBD2. CDR3 length equals 15 residues. J lost 9 bases, V lost 0 bases, and 6 bases had no gene match. CDR1 is LGHNA and CDR2 is YSLEER in the germline V gene. The CDR3 DNA is TGCGCCAGCAGCCAAGACCGAGCGGGGGGGCAGACGCAGTATTTT. Translated: CASSQDRAGGQTQYF.

The chain employs TRBV27 and TRBJ1-1; the match to TRBD1 covers 9 bases. V was clipped by 5 bases and J by 4 bases; unmatched bases: 2. Germline V CDR1 and CDR2: MNHEY, SMNVEV (reference sequence). This CDR3 contains 13 residues. The CDR3 coding sequence is TGTGCCAGCAGTACGACAGGGGGCACTGAAGCTTTCTTT. Its translation is CASSTTGGTEAFF.

V gene TRBV5-5 combines with J gene TRBJ2-7; 10 bases fit TRBD1. This CDR3 has 16 residues. Trimming at V came to 0 bases and at J to 0 bases, leaving 3 bases not matched to a gene. CDR1 SGHKS and CDR2 YYEKEE come from the germline V gene (reference sequence). The CDR3 DNA is TGTGCCAGCAGCTTGGTTTGGACAGGGGGCTCCTACGAGCAGTACTTC. Protein: CASSLVWTGGSYEQYF.

CDR3: CASSFRLARYEQYF. The CDR3 DNA sequence: TGTGCCAGCAGCTTTCGTCTAGCGAGGTACGAGCAGTACTTC. This chain links TRBV7-2 with TRBJ2-7; D perhaps matches TRBD2 (6 bases). Germline lookup yields CDR1 SGHTA and CDR2 FQGNSA. V was trimmed by 3 bases and J by 4 bases, leaving 13 bases between them. The CDR3 sequence is 14 residues long.

The genes are TRBV6-6 and TRBJ1-4; TRBD1 is a possible D gene (5 bases). CDR3 size: 16 residues. In germline, CDR1 is MNHNY, CDR2 SVGAGI (reference sequence). V dropped 2 bases and J dropped 6 bases, with 16 bases sitting between them. The CDR3 nucleotides read TGTGCCAGCAGTTACCCCAGTAGGGGTCGTGATGAAAAACTGTTTTTT. Encoded protein: CASSYPSRGRDEKLFF.

The V and J genes are TRBV5-1 and TRBJ2-2; possibly TRBD1 for D (6 bases). Germline V gene lookup returns CDR1 SGHRS and CDR2 YFSETQ. The CDR3 covers 15 residues. V was cut by 2 bases and J by 0 bases, with 8 bases left in between. In DNA form, the CDR3 reads TGCGCCAGCAGCTTTTCAGGGGCGAACACCGGGGAGCTGTTTTTT. Its translation is CASSFSGANTGELFF.

CDR3 in amino acids: CASSREDTQQFF. CDR3 bases: TGTGCCAGCAGCCGAGAAGACACTCAGCAGTTCTTC. This chain joins TRBV13 and TRBJ2-1; D is unclear. The V and J ends lost 5 bases and 11 bases respectively, with 13 bases between them. The germline CDR1 and CDR2 sequences are PRHDT and FYEKMQ (reference sequence). The CDR3 covers 12 residues.

This chain uses TRBV5-1 with TRBJ1-1; no definite D call. Trimming pared 1 base from V and 1 base from J, leaving 11 bases between. The CDR3 is 15 amino acids. In germline, CDR1 is SGHRS, CDR2 YFSETQ. The CDR3 reads CASSLFGRGNTEAFF. CDR3 DNA: TGCGCCAGCAGCTTGTTTGGGCGGGGGAACACTGAAGCTTTCTTT.

This sequence joins TRBV6-5 and TRBJ2-7; TRBD1 is a possible D gene (6 bases). The CDR3 covers 14 residues. CDR1 and CDR2 (germline): MNHEY, SVGAGI. Trimming took off 2 bases at V and 4 bases at J, with 12 bases between the two ends. CDR3 sequence reads: CASSYQGMGYEQYF. CDR3 in DNA: TGTGCCAGCAGTTACCAGGGGATGGGGTACGAGCAGTACTTC.

The V gene is TRBV4-1, the J gene TRBJ1-4; D perhaps matches TRBD1 (6 bases). Germline V gene sequence: CDR1 MGHRA, CDR2 YSYEKL. This CDR3 is 15 amino acids long. Trimming shortened V by 1 base and J by 5 bases, and 11 bases separated the two germline ends. The chain's CDR3 is CASSQGTDSNEKLFF. CDR3 sequence (DNA): TGCGCCAGCAGCCAAGGGACAGACTCAAATGAAAAACTGTTTTTT.

The chain has TRBV5-6 and TRBJ1-6; the D gene is possibly TRBD1 (6 bases). The CDR3 covers 16 residues. Germline V lookup: CDR1 SGHDT, CDR2 YYEEEE. Trimming removed 5 bases at V and 2 bases at J, with 14 bases between. CDR3 loop: CASSVGGAAYNSPLHF. Here the CDR3 DNA reads TGTGCCAGCAGTGTCGGGGGGGCTGCCTATAATTCACCCCTCCACTTT. Using reference TRBV5-6 and TRBJ1-6 for the parts outside the CDR3, the full variable domain is DAGVTQSPTHLIKTRGQQVTLRCSPKSGHDTVSWYQQALGQGPQFIFQYYEEEERQRGNFPDRFSGHQFPNYSSELNVNALLLGDSALYLCASSVGGAAYNSPLHFGNGTRLTVT.

This chain links TRBV28 with TRBJ2-7, with 8 bases that match TRBD2. The CDR3 has 14 residues. Germline CDR1 and CDR2: MDHEN and SYDVKM. Trimming at V came to 6 bases and at J to 0 bases, leaving 4 bases not matched to a gene. The CDR3 DNA reads as TGTGCCAGCAGAACGGGGGGGAGCTCCTACGAGCAGTACTTC. The encoded protein is CASRTGGSSYEQYF.

The chain links TRBV5-4 to TRBJ1-2; 7 bases agree with TRBD1. V lost 2 bases and J lost 4; bases outside the gene matches: 8. The CDR3 spans 15 residues. CDR1 SGHNT and CDR2 YYREEE come from the germline V gene (reference sequence). CDR3: CASSLQGPLLYGYTF. CDR3 DNA: TGTGCCAGCAGCTTACAGGGGCCGCTACTCTATGGCTACACCTTC.

The chain has TRBV2 and TRBJ1-2, with a tentative D call TRBD1 (5 bases). V dropped 5 bases and J dropped 3 bases, with 13 bases sitting between them. Germline V gene lookup returns CDR1 SNHLY and CDR2 FYNNEI. The CDR3 totals 14 residues. The CDR3 protein is CASSSGPSDYGYTF. The CDR3, as DNA: TGTGCCAGCAGTTCGGGGCCTAGCGACTATGGCTACACCTTC.

The chain links TRBV6-6 to TRBJ1-5, with D tentatively TRBD1 (5 bases). The germline V gene has CDR1 MNHNY and CDR2 SVGAGI (reference sequence). The CDR3 has 15 amino acids. V shed 2 bases and J shed 1 base, with 9 bases lying between them. CDR3 loop: CASSYRDSSNQPQHF. CDR3 in DNA: TGTGCCAGCAGTTACCGAGACAGCAGCAATCAGCCCCAGCATTTT.

The chain joins TRBV27 to TRBJ1-2; D is possibly TRBD1 (6 bases). Trimming removed 3 bases at V and 6 bases at J, with 11 bases between. There are 13 residues in the CDR3. CDR1 is MNHEY, CDR2 SMNVEV, per germline (reference sequence). The CDR3 DNA reads as TGTGCCAGCAGTTTCAGGGGATTGAATGGCTACACCTTC. This encodes CASSFRGLNGYTF.

This clone appeared once. The chain employs TRBV29-1 and TRBJ1-2, with D possibly being TRBD1 (6 bases). Germline V gene data show CDR1 as SQVTM and CDR2 as ANQGSEA. V was cut by 5 bases and J by 2 bases, with 12 bases left in between. The CDR3 sequence is 13 residues long. The CDR3 DNA reads as TGCAGCGTTCCATTTACAGGGAACTATGGCTACACCTTC. Its translation: CSVPFTGNYGYTF.

This chain uses TRBV11-2 with TRBJ1-2; 7 bases map to TRBD1. This CDR3 is 14 amino acids long. J lost 4 bases, V lost 5 bases, and 7 bases had no gene match. Germline V gene lookup returns CDR1 SGHAT and CDR2 FQNNGV. CDR3 amino acids: CASSPGHRGYGYTF. The CDR3 DNA follows: TGTGCCAGCAGCCCGGGTCACAGGGGCTATGGCTACACCTTC. Looking up the rest from reference TRBV11-2 and TRBJ1-2 gives the full variable domain: EAGVAQSPRYKIIEKRQSVAFWCNPISGHATLYWYQQILGQGPKLLIQFQNNGVVDDSQLPKDRFSAERLKGVDSTLKIQPAKLEDSAVYLCASSPGHRGYGYTFGSGTRLTVV.

This chain uses TRBV11-1 with TRBJ1-1; no definite D call. CDR1 and CDR2 from the germline V gene are SGHAT and FQDESV (reference sequence). Trimming stripped 3 bases from V and 5 bases from J, with 16 bases between. This CDR3 is 15 amino acids long. The CDR3 sequence is CASSFRGIGRTEAFF. CDR3 DNA: TGTGCCAGCAGCTTCCGGGGTATAGGGCGGACTGAAGCTTTCTTT.

The genes are TRBV19 and TRBJ1-2; no clear D. The germline V gene encodes CDR1 LNHDA and CDR2 SQIVND (reference sequence). Between the trimmed V and J ends, which lost 8 bases and 7 bases, there was a span of 17 bases. The CDR3 sequence is 13 residues long. CDR3 nucleotides: TGTGCCAGTCGATTTTCAACAGCCCGTGGCTACACCTTC. This encodes CASRFSTARGYTF. The entire variable domain, with the rest obtained from reference TRBV19 and TRBJ1-2, is as follows: DGGITQSPKYLFRKEGQNVTLSCEQNLNHDAMYWYRQDPGQGLRLIYYSQIVNDFQKGDIAEGYSVSREKKESFPLTVTSAQKNPTAFYLCASRFSTARGYTFGSGTRLTVV.